This T cell receptor beta chain was sequenced during a study of blood T cells in healthy people across ages. This clonotype appeared a few times. PCR was performed a second time for roughly 7 to 11 cycles using a sample-barcoded 5' primer and a J-beta primer mix. TCRdb processed the 5' RACE reads anew with MiXCR; each CDR3 protein has one entry. This sample has 700,000 to 900,000 distinct CDR3 sequences, with roughly 24% found just once. These same data were also listed under a study on T cells of mothers and their children.

Material for sequencing was blood. The origin of this receptor is a boy aged 5-17 years in good health.

The CDR3 protein is CASSWGRLAGNTDTQYF. The CDR3 region has the DNA TGTGCCAGCAGTTGGGGTAGACTAGCGGGGAACACAGATACGCAGTATTTT. This rearrangement joins TRBV12-3 or TRBV12-4 to TRBJ2-3; the match to TRBD2 covers 11 bases. V dropped 4 bases and J dropped 2; count of bases not matched to a gene: 8. The CDR3 is 17 amino acids.